This TCR beta chain came from a study of shared clonotypes between healthy human individuals (dated by TCRdb to about 2020). Concerning the study at large: A few men and two women, aged 18 to 49 years, made up the cohort. Per donor, three plates each were used for CD4 naive and CD4 memory, two for CD8 naive, and one for CD8 memory. To estimate repertoire size and how much clonotype sharing occurs between individuals, the study deeply sequenced the blood TCR repertoires of 5 or 6 healthy adults. Different laboratories and diverse techniques were used to prepare libraries and sequence TCR repertoires, to increase sequencing depth and limit assay-specific biases. Leukapheresis yielded between about 0.85 and 9 billion PBMCs per donor. Paper-wide results and their limitations: Naive subsets generally had larger estimated clonotype richness than memory subsets. Incomplete sequencing was indicated by rarefaction of sorted-subset datasets, despite the large sequencing depth. Pairwise subsampling indicated that sequencing depth was expected to affect the degree of clonotype sharing among donors. Around 5.4% of naive CD4, 3.5% of naive CD8, 2% to 2.5% of memory CD4, and 0.4% of memory CD8 clonotypes were shared across a few donors. The small number of donors limited the genetic and exposure-history diversity represented. Clonotypes shared by all four sorted-subset donors showed higher generation probabilities than non-shared clonotypes. Only blood was sampled, and tissue TCR repertoires likely differ from those in blood.

Using the deep immunoSEQ assay, multiplex PCR amplified TCR CDR3 regions from genomic DNA. Extracted genomic DNA from each cell subset was spread evenly across all wells of several immunoSEQ 96-well plates, with each plate serving as a replicate. For sorted subsets, about 200 ng genomic DNA, equal to approximately 30,000 T cell genomes, was loaded into each replicate PCR. Purified libraries were quantified with a Qubit 3.0 fluorometer, sized on a Bioanalyzer 2100, and re-quantified with the KAPA Library Quantification kit. Every immunoSEQ 96-well plate was sequenced on a separate single-read 150-cycle Illumina NextSeq 550 flow cell. The published analysis was carried out like this. Because only junctional sequences without quality scores were contained in the immunoSEQ output, filtering matching that applied to full-length reads could not be performed. To assign V/J genes and CDR3, sequences were annotated against IMGT germline references using PyIR, a Python wrapper for IgBLAST v1.9. Reads were removed for weak V/J assignments (E-value above 1e-6), missing CDR3, stop codons, out-of-frame junctions, or ambiguous translated residues. A V3J clonotype was defined by an identical inferred V gene, J gene, and CDR3 amino acid sequence. The percentage overlap between two repertoires was calculated by dividing the number of shared unique clonotypes by the size of the smaller repertoire. Repertoire richness was assessed with RTK rarefaction, the Chao1 estimator, and Recon v2.1 estimates of unobserved clonotypes. Generation probabilities for all TCRbeta clonotypes obtained by the gDNA method from a handful of donors were computed using OLGA. In its TCRdb copy, this immuneACCESS table keeps in-frame sequences only and misses some clones. Where compared with another copy, unresolved V genes explain less than half of these, and the others have no known cause. V and J calls and clone size are given by that table; D and trimming were obtained from the DNA. This sample holds roughly 850,000 clones; about 96% were observed only once. Less than 0.25% of the sample is in the top ten clones.

CD8 naive samples were obtained by positive selection for CCR7 among CD45RO-negative cells, yielding a CD45RA+CCR7+ population from which TemRA cells were excluded. The donors were healthy, HIV-negative adults who had no recently reported acute infections or vaccinations. Every donor was a Caucasian adult living in Nashville, Tennessee, USA. After blood collection by leukapheresis, PBMCs were isolated using Ficoll-Histopaque density gradient centrifugation and then cryopreserved in the vapor phase of liquid nitrogen. Analytical flow cytometry was used to check the purity and quantity of every magnetically sorted T cell population. Each sorted fraction had its genomic DNA isolated and then quantified by UV absorbance on a Nanodrop 2000c. As encoded in the germline V gene, CDR1 is SGDLS while CDR2 is YYNGEE. The CDR3 holds 14 amino acids from the cysteine to the phenylalanine. Only the CDR3 part of the read is kept: 42 bases, read in frame from the first base. Deletion took 1 base off V and 4 bases off J, with a span of 9 bases between the germline ends.

Notes on this clone: There is no known antigen for this receptor. Per-base qualities were not stored, and no clone one base away is much larger.

Sample: naive CD8+ T cells sorted from blood. The cell subset or site label for this specimen denotes: CD45RA+CCR7+. This clonotype originated in a man aged 30 to 45 in good health. The rearrangement combines TRBV9 with TRBJ1-3; there is no confident call for the D gene. The sequenced DNA: TGTGCCAGCAGCGTATCGTCGCCGGGAAACACCATATATTTT. This is translated as CASSVSSPGNTIYF.